This T cell receptor (beta chain) was retrieved from a study of T cells in Graves' hyperthyroidism and ophthalmopathy. Any patient presenting with uncontrolled infection, other autoimmune disease, pregnancy or lactation was left out. The TCR beta CDR3 regions underwent amplification using RNA transcripts as the source. TCR CDR3 regions were first amplified by RT-PCR with HTBI primers. Via MiXCR, TCRdb re-called the multiplex PCR reads, giving one row per CDR3 protein. The repertoire holds 450,000 to 700,000 distinct CDR3 sequences, with approximately 44% as singletons. Study-wide findings and caveats: A model built on 13 V-J features separated ophthalmopathy from stable hyperthyroidism. Blood also carried most thyroid clonotypes expanded above 0.001.

On this clonotype itself: No antigen is known for it.

This TCR derives from an adult woman with Graves' disease, either hyperthyroidism or ophthalmopathy (not recorded which). Sequences were obtained from peripheral blood or thyroid tissue (not recorded which).

The CDR3 region is CSARGDRGDQPQHF. In nucleotides, the CDR3 is TGCAGTGCTAGAGGGGACAGGGGGGATCAGCCCCAGCATTTT. The gene calls are TRBV20-1 and TRBJ1-5; TRBD1 aligns across 11 bases. The germline CDR1 and CDR2 sequences are DFQATT and SNEGSKA (reference sequence). The ends lost 1 base at V and 5 bases at J; junction bases unmatched: 1. The CDR3 length is 14 residues.